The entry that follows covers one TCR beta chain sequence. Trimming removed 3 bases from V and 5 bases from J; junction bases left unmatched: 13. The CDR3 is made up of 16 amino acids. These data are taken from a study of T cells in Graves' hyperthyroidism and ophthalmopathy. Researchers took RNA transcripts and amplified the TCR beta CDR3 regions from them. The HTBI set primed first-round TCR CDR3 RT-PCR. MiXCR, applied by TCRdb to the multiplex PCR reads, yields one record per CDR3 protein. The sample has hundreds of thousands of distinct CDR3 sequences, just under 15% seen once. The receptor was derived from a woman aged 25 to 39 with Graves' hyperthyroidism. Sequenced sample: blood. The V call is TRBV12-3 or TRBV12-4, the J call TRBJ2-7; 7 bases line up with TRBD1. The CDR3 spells CASSLDRSNLLDEQYF. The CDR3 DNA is TGTGCCAGCAGTTTGGACAGGTCTAACCTTTTGGACGAGCAGTACTTC.